Following are 21 T cell receptor beta chains from one sample sequenced in a study of T cell changes during pregnancy in multiple sclerosis. Assay: immunoSEQ multiplex PCR; the TCRdb copy retains only in-frame clones and omits some. The sample lists just under 85,000 clones; about nine tenths were seen once. The material was peripheral blood, obtained in the first trimester of pregnancy. These receptors were collected from a female donor with multiple sclerosis, enrolled in a pregnancy study.

The J gene is TRBJ2-1, the V gene TRBV6-5; 11 bases are shared with TRBD2. CDR3 size: 14 residues. Germline lookup yields CDR1 MNHEY and CDR2 SVGAGI. V was clipped by 5 bases and J by 5 bases; unmatched bases: 2. CDR3 bases: TGTGCCAGCAGTCTGACTAGCGGGGACAATGAGCAGTTCTTC. Translating gives CASSLTSGDNEQFF.

V usage is TRBV29-1 and J usage is TRBJ2-2, with 9 bases identical to TRBD1. This CDR3 is 14 amino acids long. V dropped 6 bases and J dropped 6; count of bases not matched to a gene: 8. Per germline, CDR1 SQVTM and CDR2 ANQGSEA. Here the CDR3 reads CSVTPGQGSGELFF. DNA of the CDR3: TGCAGCGTAACCCCGGGACAGGGTTCCGGGGAGCTGTTTTTT.

The genes are TRBV6-6 and TRBJ1-1, with 8 bases matching TRBD1. Unmatched junction bases numbered 11, after V lost 4 bases and J lost 4 bases. Germline CDR1 reads MNHNY; CDR2 reads SVGAGI (reference sequence). This CDR3 region has 16 residues. The CDR3 DNA reads TGTGCCAGCAGTTTCCCCATTAACAGGGGGAGCACTGAAGCTTTCTTT. Translating gives CASSFPINRGSTEAFF.

The chain uses TRBV7-2 and TRBJ2-7; D uncertain. The V gene lost 3 bases and the J gene lost 2 bases, with 8 bases spanning the gap. CDR1 SGHTA and CDR2 FQGNSA come from the germline V gene. The CDR3 is made up of 13 amino acids. CDR3: CASSFAEPYEQYF. The CDR3 bases are TGTGCCAGCAGCTTCGCGGAGCCCTACGAGCAGTACTTC. Full variable domain (outside the CDR3, taken from reference TRBV7-2 and TRBJ2-7): GAGVSQSPSNKVTEKGKDVELRCDPISGHTALYWYRQSLGQGLEFLIYFQGNSAPDKSGLPSDRFSAERTGGSVSTLTIQRTQQEDSAVYLCASSFAEPYEQYFGPGTRLTVT.

V and J are TRBV15 and TRBJ1-4, with a weak D call TRBD1 (6 bases). In germline, CDR1 is LNHNV, CDR2 YYDKDF (reference sequence). The CDR3 runs to 15 residues. V shed 0 bases and J shed 5 bases, with 10 bases lying between them. CDR3 nucleotide sequence: TGTGCCACCAGCAGAGATGCAGGGGAAAATGAAAAACTGTTTTTT. As protein: CATSRDAGENEKLFF. Based on the CDR3 plus reference TRBV15 and TRBJ1-4, the full variable domain is DAMVIQNPRYQVTQFGKPVTLSCSQTLNHNVMYWYQQKSSQAPKLLFHYYDKDFNNEADTPDNFQSRRPNTSFCFLDIRSPGLGDTAMYLCATSRDAGENEKLFFGSGTQLSVL.

This rearrangement joins TRBV27 to TRBJ1-6; weak D call: TRBD1 (6 bases). Germline V gives CDR1 MNHEY, CDR2 SMNVEV (reference sequence). Trimming removed 4 bases from V and 9 bases from J, with 13 bases in between. This CDR3 spans 14 amino acids. CDR3 sequence reads: CASSYTGLGSPLHF. The CDR3 region has the DNA TGTGCCAGCAGTTATACAGGGCTAGGTTCACCCCTCCACTTT.

The V gene is TRBV5-1, the J gene TRBJ2-1, with TRBD2 identical over 11 bases. The CDR3 consists of 16 residues. The germline CDR1 and CDR2 sequences are SGHRS and YFSETQ. The V gene end was trimmed by 6 bases and the J gene end by 6 bases; junction bases not matched to a gene: 11. Here the CDR3 DNA reads TGCGCCAGCATTAACCCGTTAGCGGGAGGGTTCAATGAGCAGTTCTTC. As protein: CASINPLAGGFNEQFF.

The rearrangement uses TRBV6-5 and TRBJ1-1; 10 nucleotides align to TRBD1. V lost 4 bases and J lost 3; bases outside the gene matches: 8. The CDR3 runs to 16 residues. The V gene's germline CDR1 is MNHEY and CDR2 SVGAGI. This CDR3 is CASSFSWTGGHTEAFF. The DNA for the CDR3 is TGTGCCAGCAGTTTCTCCTGGACAGGGGGGCACACTGAAGCTTTCTTT.

This chain links TRBV11-3 with TRBJ2-5; a possible D gene is TRBD2 (5 bases). CDR1 and CDR2 (germline): SGHNT, YENEEA. This CDR3 contains 14 residues. V lost 5 bases to trimming and J lost 4 bases, with 14 bases between them. CDR3: CASSPLRRVETQYF. DNA for the CDR3: TGTGCCAGCAGCCCGCTGAGGCGGGTAGAGACCCAGTACTTC.

J is TRBJ2-2 and V is TRBV28, with 7 positions matching TRBD1. V shed 2 bases and J 2 bases; nucleotides not matched to a gene: 8. In germline, CDR1 is MDHEN, CDR2 SYDVKM. The CDR3 has 17 amino acids. CDR3 region: CASSLVWGQINTGELFF. The CDR3 coding sequence is TGTGCCAGCAGTTTAGTGTGGGGACAGATCAACACCGGGGAGCTGTTTTTT.

The chain carries TRBV28 and TRBJ2-3; no clear D. V was shortened by 4 bases and J by 1 base, with 15 bases between the two germline ends. The CDR3 has 16 amino acids. Per the germline V gene, CDR1 is MDHEN and CDR2 is SYDVKM. CDR3 protein: CASSSPLRPRTDTQYF. Here the CDR3 DNA reads TGTGCCAGCAGTTCTCCGTTGAGGCCCCGCACAGATACGCAGTATTTT.

This chain connects TRBV4-1 to TRBJ2-6; 8 bases fit TRBD1. V gave up 3 bases and J gave up 0 bases; unmatched junction bases: 7. This CDR3 spans 18 amino acids. Germline V gene lookup returns CDR1 MGHRA and CDR2 YSYEKL. The CDR3 coding sequence is TGCGCCAGCAGCCAGACTGACAGGGGCGGCTCTGGGGCCAACGTCCTGACTTTC. The encoded protein is CASSQTDRGGSGANVLTF.

This chain uses TRBV27 with TRBJ1-6; D possibly corresponds to TRBD1 (5 bases). The CDR3 consists of 15 residues. V lost 5 bases, J lost 6 bases, and 14 bases lay in between. CDR1 and CDR2 from the germline V gene are MNHEY and SMNVEV (reference sequence). The CDR3 DNA reads TGTGCCAGCAGTGTAGGGGCAACACCTAATTCACCCCTCCACTTT. This codes for CASSVGATPNSPLHF.

The chain uses TRBV2 and TRBJ1-2; perhaps TRBD1 as D (5 bases). Germline V gives CDR1 SNHLY, CDR2 FYNNEI. Deletions cut 10 bases from V and 3 bases from J, with 27 bases between. CDR3 length equals 17 residues. DNA for the CDR3: TGTGCCACGGATAACGCCGGGGCCGGGAGCGGCCACTATGGCTACACCTTC. This codes for CATDNAGAGSGHYGYTF. The full variable domain, in which reference TRBV2 and TRBJ1-2 provide the parts outside the CDR3, is EPEVTQTPSHQVTQMGQEVILRCVPISNHLYFYWYRQILGQKVEFLVSFYNNEISEKSEIFDDQFSVERPDGSNFTLKIRSTKLEDSAMYFCATDNAGAGSGHYGYTFGSGTRLTVV.

The rearrangement links TRBV7-9 to TRBJ1-1; 9 nucleotides agree with TRBD1. This CDR3 has 16 residues. Germline V lookup: CDR1 SEHNR, CDR2 FQNEAQ (reference sequence). V trimming: 5 bases; J trimming: 5 bases; junction bases outside the gene matches: 12. Here the CDR3 DNA reads TGTGCCAGCAGCCCTCGCCCTGGACAGGGGTGGACTGAAGCTTTCTTT. Its protein is CASSPRPGQGWTEAFF.

The gene calls are TRBV5-6 and TRBJ1-3; D gene uncertain. The V gene's germline CDR1 is SGHDT and CDR2 YYEEEE. V lost 6 bases and J 4 bases, leaving 11 bases between the germline ends. The CDR3 covers 13 residues. The CDR3 DNA reads as TGTGCCAGCACCGTTTTGAGGGGAAACACCATATATTTT. Residues: CASTVLRGNTIYF. The full variable domain, its missing parts supplied by reference TRBV5-6 and TRBJ1-3, is DAGVTQSPTHLIKTRGQQVTLRCSPKSGHDTVSWYQQALGQGPQFIFQYYEEEERQRGNFPDRFSGHQFPNYSSELNVNALLLGDSALYLCASTVLRGNTIYFGEGSWLTVV.

This chain links TRBV23-1 with TRBJ2-3; no firm D call. TRBV23-1 is annotated as an ORF whose role is uncertain. CDR3 size: 14 residues. V lost 2 bases and J 2 bases, leaving 8 bases between the germline ends. CDR3 coding DNA: TGCGCCAGCAGTCAAGCCAGGCCCACAGATACGCAGTATTTT. It encodes CASSQARPTDTQYF.

The table lists this clone with a count of one. The V and J genes are TRBV19 and TRBJ2-7; D not certain. CDR1 is LNHDA, CDR2 SQIVND, per germline (reference sequence). The CDR3 is 13 amino acids. The V and J ends lost 3 bases and 2 bases respectively, with 8 bases between them. CDR3 amino acids: CASSISQTYEQYF. DNA of the CDR3: TGTGCCAGTAGTATCAGTCAGACCTACGAGCAGTACTTC.

This clone was observed a handful of times. The chain is built from TRBV7-6 and TRBJ1-5; 7 nucleotides line up with TRBD1. Germline CDR1 and CDR2: SGHVS and FNYEAQ. J was trimmed by 8 bases and V by 1 base; bases with no gene match: 2. The CDR3 runs 13 residues. The CDR3 DNA reads TGTGCCAGCAGCTTAGGACAGGGCGAGCCCCAGCATTTT. Protein product: CASSLGQGEPQHF.

The gene calls are TRBV4-1 and TRBJ2-2; D is possibly TRBD1 (5 bases). CDR1 and CDR2 (germline): MGHRA, YSYEKL. This CDR3 is 14 amino acids long. Trimming left V 0 bases short and J 6 bases short, with 8 bases between. The CDR3 region is CASSQDPGPGELFF. Written as DNA, the CDR3 is TGCGCCAGCAGCCAAGACCCAGGGCCCGGGGAGCTGTTTTTT.

The DNA of the CDR3 is TGTGCCAGCAGGGGCTGGACTAGCGGGAGCACAGATACGCAGTATTTT. Protein product: CASRGWTSGSTDTQYF. The chain employs TRBV7-2 and TRBJ2-3, with 11 bases aligning to TRBD2. This CDR3 contains 16 residues. V gave up 6 bases and J gave up 0 bases; unmatched junction bases: 5. In germline, CDR1 is SGHTA, CDR2 FQGNSA.